The T cell receptor (beta chain) under discussion was sequenced for a study of OX40 agonist ivuxolimab in advanced cancers. Turning to the overall study: Ivuxolimab, which targeted the costimulatory receptor OX40 (CD134), was an agonistic, fully human IgG2 monoclonal antibody. Intravenous ivuxolimab was administered to patients every 2 weeks at six dose levels: 0.01, 0.1, 0.3, 1.5, 3 and 10 mg/kg. Among the approximately 50 dose-escalation patients, about 19 had hepatocellular carcinoma, roughly 15 melanoma, 9 renal cell carcinoma and 9 head and neck cancer. A male proportion of roughly 85% and a mean age of roughly 58 years, ranging from about 20 to 85, were recorded for the dose-escalation cohort. Prior anti-PD-1, anti-PD-L1 or anti-CTLA-4 therapy was permitted, and checkpoint inhibitors had been received by approximately 39% of dose-escalation patients. Partial responses occurred in three dose-escalation patients: two with cutaneous melanoma and one with hepatocellular carcinoma. The point of sequencing TCRbeta in the periphery was to test whether ivuxolimab changed TCR sequence diversity and drove clonal T-cell expansion. The paper covers the monotherapy dose-escalation part of the phase I ivuxolimab trial, which included N ≈ 50 patients. Study-wide findings and limitations: The antigen specificity of the clonally expanded peripheral T cells was not determined. After ivuxolimab, more expanded clones were found on average in CD8+ T cells than in CD4+ T cells. Low levels of normalized T-cell clonal expansion were also seen in some patients who did not respond. In the 0.1-3.0 mg/kg groups, partial responders had among the lowest normalized peripheral clonal expansion, particularly in CD8+ T cells. At doses of 0.1 to 3.0 mg/kg, clonal expansion of both CD4+ and CD8+ blood T cells was observed from baseline to week 6.

Patients with autoimmune disease history or receiving systemic immunosuppression were excluded from the trial. Peripheral blood for TCR sequencing was drawn from every dose cohort at baseline, at cycle 4 day 1 and at cycle 7 day 1. The samples were drawn from a first-in-human, open-label, multicenter phase I dose-escalation trial of ivuxolimab. Adults with locally advanced or metastatic melanoma, renal cell carcinoma, hepatocellular carcinoma or head and neck squamous cell carcinoma were enrolled in the trial. Before TCR sequencing, CD4+ T cells and CD8+ T cells from peripheral blood were sorted into separate populations. Looking up the germline V gene (reference sequence) yields CDR1 SGHKS and CDR2 YYEKEE. Spanning cysteine to phenylalanine, the CDR3 consists of 15 amino acids. Left in the record is the CDR3 DNA by itself, 45 bases read in frame from the first base. Trimming leaves V shorter by 3 bases and J shorter by 6 bases, with the junction holding 11 bases beyond the gene matches.

Notes on this clone: Its target antigen remains unknown. Base qualities were left out, and no much larger clone turns up one base away.

To sequence the TCRbeta CDR3 region, genomic DNA was isolated from the sorted cells. The immunoSEQ Assay was used for sequencing of TCRbeta CDR3 regions. As stored in TCRdb, this immuneACCESS dataset retains in-frame rearrangements with V and J assigned. A fraction of the clones does not appear; measured against another copy, unresolved V genes explain less than half of the discrepancy, and the remainder lacks a known reason. The sample contains approximately 77,000 clones, more than 80% of them found a single time. Approximately 0.51% of the sample lies in the top ten. This specimen consisted of CD4+ or CD8+ T cells sorted from blood, obtained in a trial of the OX40 agonist ivuxolimab. The receptor was derived from an adult with an advanced solid tumor such as melanoma, head and neck, liver or kidney cancer. The chain is assembled from TRBV5-5 and TRBJ1-1; 7 of the junction bases match TRBD1. CDR3 region: CASSSQTGMVPEAFF. Read as DNA, the sequence is TGTGCCAGCAGCTCCCAGACAGGGATGGTTCCTGAAGCTTTCTTT.